The TCR beta chain under discussion was sequenced for a study of blood T cell repertoires in COVID-19. Study overall: T cells, B-cell-depleted T cells, or PBMCs provided the cDNA or gDNA that served as material.

The germline V gene has CDR1 SGHTA and CDR2 FQGNSA. CDR3 length: 16 amino acids. Only in-frame clones appear in the TCRdb table, and some are missing; sequencing was by immunoSEQ multiplex PCR. Of approximately 200,000 clones detected, approximately 88% appear once; the ten largest clones hold about 3.5%. In regard to this clone: An end of the junction does not agree with germline; a read error may underlie this.

The study drew participants aged about 18 to 90 years from 20 to 30 US areas. Recovery meant two consecutive negative NP/OP PCR tests, professional clearance, or resolved symptoms. Input material: PBMCs or T cells enriched from blood (not recorded which). The clonotype comes from a woman aged 25-40 years who had recovered from COVID-19. The chain links TRBV7-2 to TRBJ1-2; 7 nucleotides align to TRBD1. The CDR3 DNA is TGTGCCAGCAGCCTAGCATCGGGACAGCCCAACTATGGCTACACCTTC. Translation gives CASSLASGQPNYGYTF.